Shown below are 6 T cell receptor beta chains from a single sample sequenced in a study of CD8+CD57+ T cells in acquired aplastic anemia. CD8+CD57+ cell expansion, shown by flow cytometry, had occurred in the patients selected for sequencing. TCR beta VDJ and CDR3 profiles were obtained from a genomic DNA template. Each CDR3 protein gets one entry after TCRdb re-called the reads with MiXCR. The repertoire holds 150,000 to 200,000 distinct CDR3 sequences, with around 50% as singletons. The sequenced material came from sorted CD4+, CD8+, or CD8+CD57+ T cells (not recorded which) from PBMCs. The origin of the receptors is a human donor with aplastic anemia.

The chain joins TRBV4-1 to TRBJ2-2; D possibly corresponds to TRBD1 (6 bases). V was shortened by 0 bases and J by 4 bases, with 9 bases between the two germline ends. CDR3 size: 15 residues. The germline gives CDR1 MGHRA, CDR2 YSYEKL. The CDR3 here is CASSQESRGTGELFF. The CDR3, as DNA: TGCGCCAGCAGCCAAGAATCCAGGGGCACCGGGGAGCTGTTTTTT.

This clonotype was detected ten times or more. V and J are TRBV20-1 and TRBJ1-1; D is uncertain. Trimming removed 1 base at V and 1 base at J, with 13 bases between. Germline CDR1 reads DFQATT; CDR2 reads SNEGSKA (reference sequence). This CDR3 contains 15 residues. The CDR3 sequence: CSARVPMEGNTEAFF. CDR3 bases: TGCAGTGCTAGAGTTCCTATGGAGGGGAACACTGAAGCTTTCTTT.

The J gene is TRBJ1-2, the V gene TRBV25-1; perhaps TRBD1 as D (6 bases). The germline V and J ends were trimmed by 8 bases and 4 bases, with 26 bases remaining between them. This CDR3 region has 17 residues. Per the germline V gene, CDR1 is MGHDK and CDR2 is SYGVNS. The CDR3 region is CASSSAGERIKGYGYTF. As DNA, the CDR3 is TGTGCCAGCTCTTCTGCAGGGGAAAGGATAAAGGGCTATGGCTACACCTTC.

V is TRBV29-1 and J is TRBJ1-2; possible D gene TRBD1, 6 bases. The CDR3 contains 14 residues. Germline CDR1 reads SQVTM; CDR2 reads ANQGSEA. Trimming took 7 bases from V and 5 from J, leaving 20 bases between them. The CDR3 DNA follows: TGCAGCGCCATACACAGGGAGGTTCTTTATGGCTACACCTTC. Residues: CSAIHREVLYGYTF. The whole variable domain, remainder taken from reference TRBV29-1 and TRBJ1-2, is SAVISQKPSRDICQRGTSLTIQCQVDSQVTMMFWYRQQPGQSLTLIATANQGSEATYESGFVIDKFPISRPNLTFSTLTVSNMSPEDSSIYLCSAIHREVLYGYTFGSGTRLTVV.

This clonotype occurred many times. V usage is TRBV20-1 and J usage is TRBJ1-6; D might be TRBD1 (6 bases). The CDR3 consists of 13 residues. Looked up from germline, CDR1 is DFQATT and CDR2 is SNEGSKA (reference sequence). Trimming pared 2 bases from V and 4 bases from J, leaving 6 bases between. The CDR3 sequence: CSARQGYNSPLHF. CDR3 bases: TGCAGTGCTAGACAGGGGTATAATTCACCCCTCCACTTT.

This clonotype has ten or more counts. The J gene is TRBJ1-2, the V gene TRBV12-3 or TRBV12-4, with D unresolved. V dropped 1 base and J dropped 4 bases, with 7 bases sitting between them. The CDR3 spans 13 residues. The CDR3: CASSLDSFYGYTF. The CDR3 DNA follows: TGTGCCAGCAGTTTAGACAGTTTCTATGGCTACACCTTC.